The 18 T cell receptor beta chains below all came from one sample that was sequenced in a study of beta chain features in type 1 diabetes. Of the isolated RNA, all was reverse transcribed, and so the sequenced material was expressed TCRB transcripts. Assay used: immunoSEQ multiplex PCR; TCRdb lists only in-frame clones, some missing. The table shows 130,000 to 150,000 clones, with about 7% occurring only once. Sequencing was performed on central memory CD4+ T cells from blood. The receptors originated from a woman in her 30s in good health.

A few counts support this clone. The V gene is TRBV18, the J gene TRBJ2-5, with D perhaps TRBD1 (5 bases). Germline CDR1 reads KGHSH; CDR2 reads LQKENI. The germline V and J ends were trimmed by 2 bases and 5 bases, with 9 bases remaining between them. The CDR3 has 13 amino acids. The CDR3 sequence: CASSPAGRETQYF. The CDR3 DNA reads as TGTGCCAGCTCACCAGCAGGGCGGGAGACCCAGTACTTC.

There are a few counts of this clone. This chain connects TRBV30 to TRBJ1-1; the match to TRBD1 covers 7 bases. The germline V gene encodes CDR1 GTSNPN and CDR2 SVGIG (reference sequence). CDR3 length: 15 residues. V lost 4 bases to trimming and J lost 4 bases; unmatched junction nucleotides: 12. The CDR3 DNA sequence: TGTGCCTGGATCACTCACGGGACAGTTAGCACTGAAGCTTTCTTT. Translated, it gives CAWITHGTVSTEAFF.

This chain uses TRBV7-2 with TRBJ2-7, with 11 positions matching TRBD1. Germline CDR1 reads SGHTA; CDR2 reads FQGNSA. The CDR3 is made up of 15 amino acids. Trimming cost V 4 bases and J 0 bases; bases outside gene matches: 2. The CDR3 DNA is TGTGCCAGCAGCTCCGGGACAGGGGGCTCCTACGAGCAGTACTTC. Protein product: CASSSGTGGSYEQYF.

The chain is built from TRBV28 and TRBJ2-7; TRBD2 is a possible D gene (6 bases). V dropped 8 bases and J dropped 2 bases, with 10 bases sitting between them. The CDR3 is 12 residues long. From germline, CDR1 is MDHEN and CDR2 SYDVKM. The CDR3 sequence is CASRDWTYEQYF. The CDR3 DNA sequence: TGTGCCAGCCGGGACTGGACCTACGAGCAGTACTTC.

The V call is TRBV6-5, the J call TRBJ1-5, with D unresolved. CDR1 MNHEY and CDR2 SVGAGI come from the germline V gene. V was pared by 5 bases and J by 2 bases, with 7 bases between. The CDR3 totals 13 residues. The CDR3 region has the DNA TGTGCCAGCAGTGAACACGGCAATCAGCCCCAGCATTTT. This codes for CASSEHGNQPQHF.

The CDR3 protein is CASSRGSDSEQYF. CDR3 sequence (DNA): TGTGCCAGCAGCCGTGGCTCAGACTCGGAGCAGTACTTC. This chain joins TRBV7-3 and TRBJ2-7, with unresolved D. Per germline, CDR1 SGHTA and CDR2 FQGTGA. V lost 5 bases and J 7 bases, leaving 15 bases between the germline ends. The CDR3 runs 13 residues.

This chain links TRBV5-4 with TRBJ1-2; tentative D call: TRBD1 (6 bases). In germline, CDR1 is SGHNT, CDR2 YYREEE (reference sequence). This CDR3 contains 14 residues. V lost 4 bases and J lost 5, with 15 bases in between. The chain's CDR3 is CASSGQKLLYGYTF. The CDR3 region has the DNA TGTGCCAGCAGCGGACAGAAGCTACTTTATGGCTACACCTTC.

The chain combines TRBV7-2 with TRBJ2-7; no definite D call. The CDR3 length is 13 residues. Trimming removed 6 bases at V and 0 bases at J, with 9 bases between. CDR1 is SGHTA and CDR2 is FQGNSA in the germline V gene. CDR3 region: CASRPGSSYEQYF. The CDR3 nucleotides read TGTGCCAGCAGACCCGGGTCCTCCTACGAGCAGTACTTC.

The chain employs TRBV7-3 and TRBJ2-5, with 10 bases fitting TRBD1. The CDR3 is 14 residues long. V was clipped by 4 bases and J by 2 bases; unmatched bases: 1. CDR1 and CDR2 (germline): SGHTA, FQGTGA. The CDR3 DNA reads TGTGCCAGCAGCTGGGACAGGGGTCAAGAGACCCAGTACTTC. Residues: CASSWDRGQETQYF.

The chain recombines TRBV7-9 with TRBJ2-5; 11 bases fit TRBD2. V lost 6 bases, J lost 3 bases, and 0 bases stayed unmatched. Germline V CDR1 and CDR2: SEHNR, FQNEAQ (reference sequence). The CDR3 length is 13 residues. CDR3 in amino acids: CASRLAGEETQYF. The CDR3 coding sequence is TGTGCCAGCAGACTAGCGGGAGAAGAGACCCAGTACTTC. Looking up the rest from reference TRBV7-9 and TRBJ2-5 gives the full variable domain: DTGVSQNPRHKITKRGQNVTFRCDPISEHNRLYWYRQTLGQGPEFLTYFQNEAQLEKSRLLSDRFSAERPKGSFSTLEIQRTEQGDSAMYLCASRLAGEETQYFGPGTRLLVL.

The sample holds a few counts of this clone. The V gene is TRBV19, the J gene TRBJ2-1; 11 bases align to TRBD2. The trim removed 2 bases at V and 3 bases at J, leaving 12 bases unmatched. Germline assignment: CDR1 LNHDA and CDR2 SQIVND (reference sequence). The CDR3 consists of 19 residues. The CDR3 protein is CASSIRGGSGRADYNEQFF. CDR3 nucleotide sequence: TGTGCCAGTAGTATAAGGGGAGGTAGCGGGAGGGCCGACTACAATGAGCAGTTCTTC.

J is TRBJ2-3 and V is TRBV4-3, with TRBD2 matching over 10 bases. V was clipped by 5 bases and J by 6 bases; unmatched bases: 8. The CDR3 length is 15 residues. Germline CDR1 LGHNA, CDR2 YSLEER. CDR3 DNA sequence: TGCGCCAGCAGCGTAGCGGGAGGCCCCGGGGATACGCAGTATTTT. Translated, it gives CASSVAGGPGDTQYF.

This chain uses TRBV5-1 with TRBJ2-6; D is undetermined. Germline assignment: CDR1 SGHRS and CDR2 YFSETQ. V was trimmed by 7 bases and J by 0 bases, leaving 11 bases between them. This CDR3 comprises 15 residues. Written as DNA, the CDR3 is TGCGCCAGCGGCCCCGGCGGCTCTGGGGCCAACGTCCTGACTTTC. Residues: CASGPGGSGANVLTF.

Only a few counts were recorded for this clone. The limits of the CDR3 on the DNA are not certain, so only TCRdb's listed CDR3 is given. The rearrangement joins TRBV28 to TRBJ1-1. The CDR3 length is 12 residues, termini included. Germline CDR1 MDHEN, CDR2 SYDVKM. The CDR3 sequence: CASSSSRPEAFF.

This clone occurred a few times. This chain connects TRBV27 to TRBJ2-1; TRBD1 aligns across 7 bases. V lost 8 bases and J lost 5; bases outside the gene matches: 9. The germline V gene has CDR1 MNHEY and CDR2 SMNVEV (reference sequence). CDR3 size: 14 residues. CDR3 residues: CASSEDRNDNEQFF. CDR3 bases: TGTGCCAGCTCCGAGGACAGGAACGACAATGAGCAGTTCTTC.

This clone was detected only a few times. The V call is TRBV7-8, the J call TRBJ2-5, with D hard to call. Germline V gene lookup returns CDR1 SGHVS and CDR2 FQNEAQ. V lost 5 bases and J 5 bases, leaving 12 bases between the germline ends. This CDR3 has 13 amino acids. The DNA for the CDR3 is TGTGCCAGCAGCCGAACGGTTATGGAGACCCAGTACTTC. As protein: CASSRTVMETQYF.

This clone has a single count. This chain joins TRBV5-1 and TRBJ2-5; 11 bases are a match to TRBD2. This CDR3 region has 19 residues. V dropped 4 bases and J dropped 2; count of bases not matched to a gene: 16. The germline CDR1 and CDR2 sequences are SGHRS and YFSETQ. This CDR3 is CASSPYSGRAPTSQETQYF. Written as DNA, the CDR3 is TGCGCCAGCAGCCCTTATAGCGGGAGGGCCCCGACCTCACAAGAGACCCAGTACTTC.

CDR3 protein: CASSAVGAAPSHGYTF. In nucleotides, the CDR3 is TGTGCCAGCAGCGCTGTGGGGGCAGCGCCTTCCCATGGCTACACCTTC. The chain employs TRBV7-2 and TRBJ1-2, with D maybe TRBD1 (6 bases). V was cut by 5 bases and J by 6 bases, with 22 bases left in between. Germline assignment: CDR1 SGHTA and CDR2 FQGNSA. This CDR3 contains 16 residues.